Listed below are T cell receptor beta chains from one sample, sequenced in a study of blood T cell repertoires in COVID-19. Assay: immunoSEQ multiplex PCR; the TCRdb copy retains only in-frame clones and omits some. This table holds more than 200,000 clones, 75% to 85% found once. Sequenced input: peripheral blood. The receptors were gathered from a woman in her thirties or forties who had recovered from COVID-19. CDR3s include the opening cysteine and the closing phenylalanine or tryptophan. Fields, in order: J gene, clone size, D gene, V gene, CDR3 protein, CDR3 DNA. The D gene is left open where the match is weak. The size entry is marked missing in some rows and otherwise reads once, few, many or a size class.

J: TRBJ2-2; size: .; D: .; V: TRBV5-1; CDR3: CASKPGGPNTGELFF; DNA: TGCGCCAGTAAGCCGGGCGGGCCGAACACCGGGGAGCTGTTTTTT
J: TRBJ2-5; size: .; D: .; V: TRBV7-9; CDR3: CASSLERQLNSPKYF; DNA: TGTGCCAGCAGCTTAGAGAGACAGCTGAACAGCCCAAAGTACTTC
J: TRBJ2-1; size: once; D: TRBD1; V: TRBV5-1; CDR3: CASSSGTGNTEQFF; DNA: TGCGCCAGCAGCTCCGGGACAGGGAACACTGAGCAGTTCTTC
J: TRBJ2-3; size: .; D: TRBD2; V: TRBV11-2; CDR3: CASRASGRTDTQYF; DNA: TGTGCCAGCAGAGCTAGCGGGCGGACGGATACGCAGTATTTT
J: TRBJ2-1; size: .; D: .; V: TRBV4-3; CDR3: CASSQGDWSSYNEQFF; DNA: TGCGCCAGCAGCCAAGGGGACTGGTCCTCCTACAATGAGCAGTTCTTC
J: TRBJ2-7; size: .; D: TRBD1; V: TRBV28; CDR3: CASKPGQEFNEQYF; DNA: TGTGCCAGCAAACCGGGACAGGAGTTCAACGAGCAGTACTTC
J: TRBJ2-7; size: once; D: .; V: TRBV7-2; CDR3: CASSLNGEQYF; DNA: TGTGCCAGCAGCTTAAACGGCGAGCAGTACTTC
J: TRBJ2-5; size: .; D: TRBD2; V: TRBV2; CDR3: CALSVGLAEETQYF; DNA: TGTGCCCTCAGCGTTGGACTAGCAGAAGAGACCCAGTACTTC
J: TRBJ2-7; size: .; D: TRBD1; V: TRBV6-5; CDR3: CASTLRQGGGEQYF; DNA: TGTGCCAGCACACTTAGACAGGGGGGAGGCGAGCAGTACTTC
J: TRBJ2-7; size: .; D: TRBD1; V: TRBV2; CDR3: CASRATGGYEQYF; DNA: TGTGCCAGCAGGGCGACAGGGGGCTACGAGCAGTACTTC
J: TRBJ2-3; size: .; D: .; V: TRBV19; CDR3: CASTAQGEPADTQYF; DNA: TGTGCCAGTACCGCACAGGGAGAGCCAGCAGATACGCAGTATTTT
J: TRBJ2-7; size: .; D: TRBD1; V: TRBV23-1; CDR3: CASSQGTEISYEQYF; DNA: TGCGCCAGCAGTCAAGGGACAGAGATCTCCTACGAGCAGTACTTC
J: TRBJ1-1; size: .; D: TRBD1; V: TRBV14; CDR3: CASSRQGGGTEAFF; DNA: TGTGCCAGCAGCCGACAGGGGGGTGGCACTGAAGCTTTCTTT
J: TRBJ2-2; size: few; D: TRBD2; V: TRBV7-2; CDR3: CASRLTGTTPGELFF; DNA: TGTGCCAGCAGATTAACGGGGACTACTCCCGGGGAGCTGTTTTTT
J: TRBJ2-5; size: .; D: TRBD2; V: TRBV5-8; CDR3: CASSLGGGFQETQYF; DNA: TGTGCCAGCAGCTTGGGCGGGGGGTTCCAAGAGACCCAGTACTTC
J: TRBJ1-1; size: .; D: TRBD1; V: TRBV19; CDR3: CASSMDRVATEAFF; DNA: TGTGCCAGTAGTATGGACAGGGTGGCGACTGAAGCTTTCTTT
J: TRBJ1-1; size: .; D: TRBD1; V: TRBV18; CDR3: CASSPRDSWFTEAFF; DNA: TGTGCCAGCTCACCACGGGACAGCTGGTTCACTGAAGCTTTCTTT
J: TRBJ1-1; size: .; D: .; V: TRBV7-8; CDR3: CASSLNFRLGGEDTEAFF; DNA: TGTGCCAGCAGCCTCAATTTTAGACTCGGAGGGGAGGACACTGAAGCTTTCTTT
J: TRBJ2-5; size: .; D: .; V: TRBV2; CDR3: CASTLNREETQYF; DNA: TGTGCCAGCACCCTAAACAGGGAAGAGACCCAGTACTTC
J: TRBJ1-6; size: .; D: .; V: TRBV28; CDR3: CASIVQAGYNSPLHF; DNA: TGTGCCAGCATTGTACAAGCAGGCTATAATTCACCCCTCCACTTT
J: TRBJ2-7; size: .; D: .; V: TRBV7-2; CDR3: CASSLDYNDYEQYF; DNA: TGTGCCAGCAGCTTAGACTACAACGACTACGAGCAGTACTTC
J: TRBJ2-5; size: .; D: .; V: TRBV5-4; CDR3: CASSLAQGEKETQYF; DNA: TGTGCCAGCAGCTTGGCTCAAGGAGAGAAAGAGACCCAGTACTTC
J: TRBJ1-2; size: .; D: .; V: TRBV5-1; CDR3: CASSLGGLYGYTF; DNA: TGCGCCAGCAGCTTGGGGGGCCTCTATGGCTACACCTTC
J: TRBJ1-4; size: once; D: .; V: TRBV7-2; CDR3: CASSVREVTNEKLFF; DNA: TGTGCCAGCAGCGTACGTGAGGTGACTAATGAAAAACTGTTTTTT
J: TRBJ1-2; size: .; D: .; V: TRBV12-3/TRBV12-4; CDR3: CASGRGNYGYTF; DNA: TGTGCCAGCGGGAGAGGTAACTATGGCTACACCTTC
J: TRBJ1-5; size: .; D: TRBD1; V: TRBV28; CDR3: CASSHLSLSGTGSLQPQHF; DNA: TGTGCCAGCAGTCACCTTTCACTTTCCGGGACAGGGTCATTGCAGCCCCAGCATTTT
J: TRBJ1-1; size: .; D: .; V: TRBV27; CDR3: CASSLKGSGGAGTEAFF; DNA: TGTGCCAGCAGTTTAAAAGGCTCGGGGGGCGCGGGGACTGAAGCTTTCTTT
J: TRBJ1-1; size: once; D: TRBD1; V: TRBV5-1; CDR3: CASSLGGGPNTEAFF; DNA: TGCGCCAGCAGCTTGGGAGGGGGCCCGAACACTGAAGCTTTCTTT
J: TRBJ2-7; size: .; D: .; V: TRBV7-7; CDR3: CASSLDDTGTYEQYF; DNA: TGTGCTAGCAGCTTAGACGACACAGGAACCTACGAGCAGTACTTC
J: TRBJ2-5; size: .; D: TRBD2; V: TRBV27; CDR3: CASSFAGEQETQYF; DNA: TGTGCCAGCAGTTTCGCGGGGGAGCAAGAGACCCAGTACTTC
J: TRBJ2-7; size: .; D: TRBD2; V: TRBV11-3; CDR3: CASRGTSGRHYEQYF; DNA: TGTGCCAGCAGAGGGACTAGCGGGAGACACTACGAGCAGTACTTC
J: TRBJ2-3; size: .; D: .; V: TRBV19; CDR3: CASSNRGNTDTQYF; DNA: TGTGCTAGTAGTAATCGGGGTAACACAGATACGCAGTATTTT
J: TRBJ2-5; size: .; D: TRBD2; V: TRBV5-1; CDR3: CASSSILAGGQETQYF; DNA: TGCGCCAGCAGCTCTATACTAGCGGGGGGGCAGGAGACCCAGTACTTC
J: TRBJ2-3; size: .; D: .; V: TRBV6-5; CDR3: CASCGFTDTQYF; DNA: TGTGCCAGCTGCGGCTTCACAGATACGCAGTATTTT
J: TRBJ2-1; size: .; D: TRBD1; V: TRBV29-1; CDR3: CSSSQGRGRNEQFF; DNA: TGCAGCTCAAGTCAGGGCAGGGGGCGGAATGAGCAGTTCTTC
J: TRBJ2-5; size: .; D: TRBD1; V: TRBV2; CDR3: CASRGQQETQYF; DNA: TGTGCCAGCAGGGGACAGCAAGAGACCCAGTACTTC
J: TRBJ1-2; size: .; D: TRBD1; V: TRBV3-1/TRBV3-2; CDR3: CASSQTGFEGYTF; DNA: TGTGCCAGCAGCCAGACAGGGTTTGAGGGCTACACCTTC
J: TRBJ1-4; size: .; D: TRBD1; V: TRBV30; CDR3: CAWSGQGVEKLFF; DNA: TGTGCCTGGTCGGGACAGGGTGTGGAAAAACTGTTTTTT
J: TRBJ2-5; size: .; D: TRBD2; V: TRBV2; CDR3: CASSLLAGPNAQYF; DNA: TGTGCCAGCAGTCTCCTAGCGGGGCCCAATGCCCAGTACTTC
J: TRBJ1-1; size: .; D: .; V: TRBV19; CDR3: CASSILDSEAFF; DNA: TGTGCCAGTAGTATTTTGGACAGTGAAGCTTTCTTT
J: TRBJ2-1; size: .; D: TRBD2; V: TRBV2; CDR3: CASSEIAGGDEQFF; DNA: TGTGCCAGCAGTGAAATAGCGGGGGGCGATGAGCAGTTCTTC
J: TRBJ2-7; size: .; D: .; V: TRBV2; CDR3: CASSLHEGSEQYF; DNA: TGTGCCAGCAGTTTGCACGAGGGATCCGAGCAGTACTTC
J: TRBJ2-1; size: .; D: .; V: TRBV6-6; CDR3: CASSLKPSANEQFF; DNA: TGTGCCAGCAGTCTAAAGCCTAGCGCGAATGAGCAGTTCTTC
J: TRBJ1-2; size: medium-sized; D: .; V: TRBV5-1; CDR3: CASSLVAGADGYTF; DNA: TGCGCCAGCAGCTTGGTGGCGGGGGCAGATGGCTACACCTTC
J: TRBJ1-4; size: .; D: .; V: TRBV25-1; CDR3: CASSESGGWEKLFF; DNA: TGTGCCAGCAGTGAAAGCGGGGGGTGGGAAAAACTGTTTTTT
J: TRBJ1-6; size: .; D: .; V: TRBV28; CDR3: CASRHYRDTILSPLHF; DNA: TGTGCCAGCAGACACTACCGGGACACGATTCTTTCACCCCTCCACTTT